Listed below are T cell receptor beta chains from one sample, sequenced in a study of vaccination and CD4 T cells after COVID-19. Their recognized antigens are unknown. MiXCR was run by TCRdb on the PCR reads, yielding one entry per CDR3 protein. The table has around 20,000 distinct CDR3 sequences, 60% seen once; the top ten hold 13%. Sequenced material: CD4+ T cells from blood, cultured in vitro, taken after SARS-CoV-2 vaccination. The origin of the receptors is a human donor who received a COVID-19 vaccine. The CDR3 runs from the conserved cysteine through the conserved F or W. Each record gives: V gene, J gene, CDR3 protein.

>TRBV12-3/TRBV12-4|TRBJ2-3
CASSLGGGAGTDTQYF
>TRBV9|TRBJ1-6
CASSAGTANSPLHF
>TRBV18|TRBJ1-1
CASSPDLSSNTEAFF
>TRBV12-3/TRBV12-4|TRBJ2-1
CASSQKRVGEQFF
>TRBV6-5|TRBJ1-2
CASSYSRDTANYGYTF
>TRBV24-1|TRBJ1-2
CATRPGPEGGYTF
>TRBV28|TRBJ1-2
CASSSIGTVYGYTF
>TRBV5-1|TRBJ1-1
CASSTGDDEEAFF
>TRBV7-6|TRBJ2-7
CASSPGAGAYEQYF
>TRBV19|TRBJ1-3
CASRPRSTGVSGNTIYF
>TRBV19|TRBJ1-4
CASSLRARVEKLFF
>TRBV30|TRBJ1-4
CAWSQEQGGKLFF
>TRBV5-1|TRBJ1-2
CASSSSDAGYGYTF
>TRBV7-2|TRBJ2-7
CASSRRWGAGNEQYF
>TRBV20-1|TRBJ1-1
CSARDQGVTGQMNTEAFF
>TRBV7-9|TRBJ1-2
CASSRGTGPPGKQYFGPGTRLYTF
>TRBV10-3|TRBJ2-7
CAISVRDRRGEQYF
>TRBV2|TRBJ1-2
CASSEKLLTERNYGYTF
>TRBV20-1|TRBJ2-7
CSARVAGTYEQYF
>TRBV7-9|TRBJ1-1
CASSSLTGGKLMNTEAFF